Presented here are 27 T cell receptor beta chains from one specimen sequenced in a study of identical twins' blood T cells (dated by TCRdb to the early 2010s). The library was made by 5' RACE. Sequencing relied on an Illumina Genome Analyzer IIx. The raw public data were reprocessed by TCRdb itself: fastp quality trimming at Q25, MiXCR clonotype calling, in-frame beta chains only. Rows merge per CDR3 protein into single entries with the most common DNA and genes. The sample contains around 380,000 distinct CDR3 sequences, around 30% of them found a single time. The ten largest account for 5.5% to 7% of the sample. Material: PBMCs. These receptors were obtained from a woman aged 18 to 55 in good health.

V usage is TRBV7-9 and J usage is TRBJ2-7; 9 nucleotides align to TRBD1. This CDR3 has 14 residues. V dropped 3 bases and J dropped 3; count of bases not matched to a gene: 3. Looked up from germline, CDR1 is SEHNR and CDR2 is FQNEAQ (reference sequence). The CDR3 region has the DNA TGTGCCAGCAGCTTTGGGACAGGGAACTACGAGCAGTACTTC. This encodes CASSFGTGNYEQYF.

The DNA for the CDR3 is TGCGCCAGCAGCCGGGCAATAGAGAACACTGAAGCTTTCTTT. This encodes CASSRAIENTEAFF. The chain is built from TRBV5-1 and TRBJ1-1, with D hard to call. This CDR3 is 14 amino acids long. Trimming removed 4 bases from V and 1 base from J, with 11 bases in between. Germline V lookup: CDR1 SGHRS, CDR2 YFSETQ.

Worth noting for this clonotype: This sequence may be a read error, since a much larger clone differs from it by one base. This sequence joins TRBV11-2 and TRBJ1-1; D is ambiguous. CDR1 SGHAT and CDR2 FQNNGV come from the germline V gene. V lost 5 bases and J lost 4, with 11 bases in between. The CDR3 is made up of 13 amino acids. The CDR3 DNA sequence: TGTGCCAGCAGCAGCGTACAGCGCACTGAAGCTTTCTTT. Translated, it gives CASSSVQRTEAFF.

The CDR3: CASRIKNRDSNYGYTF. The CDR3 DNA reads as TGTGCCAGCAGGATAAAAAACCGGGACAGCAACTATGGCTACACCTTC. The V call is TRBV5-6, the J call TRBJ1-2; 7 bases agree with TRBD1. The CDR3 runs to 16 residues. After removal of 5 bases from V and 2 bases from J, the junction contained 12 bases not matched to a gene. Germline values: CDR1 SGHDT, CDR2 YYEEEE.

The chain recombines TRBV19 with TRBJ2-3; D not certain. The CDR3 spans 16 residues. V was shortened by 3 bases and J by 0 bases, with 13 bases between the two germline ends. The germline CDR1 and CDR2 sequences are LNHDA and SQIVND (reference sequence). The CDR3 DNA reads as TGTGCCAGTAGTATGCGGACCACACTTAGCACAGATACGCAGTATTTT. It is translated as CASSMRTTLSTDTQYF.

The chain recombines TRBV30 with TRBJ1-4, with 7 bases matching TRBD1. Germline CDR1 is GTSNPN and CDR2 is SVGIG (reference sequence). The length of the CDR3 is 14 residues. V shed 4 bases and J 2 bases; nucleotides not matched to a gene: 4. CDR3: CAWTGTATNEKLFF. The CDR3 coding sequence is TGTGCCTGGACGGGGACAGCGACTAATGAAAAACTGTTTTTT.

The chain is built from TRBV2 and TRBJ1-1; D unresolved. This CDR3 has 12 residues. Germline V gene sequence: CDR1 SNHLY, CDR2 FYNNEI. V lost 10 bases to trimming and J lost 5 bases, with 14 bases between them. The CDR3 here is CAIGPSTTEAFF. The CDR3 DNA is TGTGCCATAGGACCGTCTACAACTGAAGCTTTCTTT.

This clonotype has only a few counts. J is TRBJ2-5 and V is TRBV5-6; D tentatively fits TRBD1 or TRBD2 (5 bases each). The CDR3 consists of 15 residues. The ends were cut back, 4 bases at V and 0 bases at J, with 13 bases in the middle. CDR1 SGHDT and CDR2 YYEEEE come from the germline V gene. CDR3 region: CASSALWGYQETQYF. Here the CDR3 DNA reads TGTGCCAGCAGCGCCCTTTGGGGGTACCAAGAGACCCAGTACTTC.

The chain uses TRBV5-1 and TRBJ1-1; D uncertain. Trimming left V 0 bases short and J 9 bases short, with 12 bases between. The CDR3 is made up of 13 amino acids. Per the germline V gene, CDR1 is SGHRS and CDR2 is YFSETQ. In DNA, the CDR3 is TGCGCCAGCAGCTTGGCCTGGCGTTCTCAAGCTTTCTTT. Its protein product is CASSLAWRSQAFF.

In regard to this clonotype: It may be a read error: a sequence one base away is much more abundant. The chain links TRBV4-2 to TRBJ2-7; D not certain. Germline V gives CDR1 LGHNA, CDR2 YNFKEQ. This CDR3 spans 15 amino acids. V was cut by 1 base and J by 0 bases, with 10 bases left in between. CDR3 loop: CASSQGHSPSYEQYF. The CDR3 DNA reads TGTGCCAGCAGCCAAGGCCACTCACCCTCCTACGAGCAGTACTTC.

The rearrangement joins TRBV6-2 or TRBV6-3 to TRBJ1-6; D might be TRBD1 (5 bases). This CDR3 comprises 14 residues. CDR1 is MNHEY and CDR2 is SVGEGT in the germline V gene. Trimming removed 7 bases from V and 10 bases from J, with 17 bases in between. The CDR3 here is CASNYVQGESPLHF. The CDR3 region has the DNA TGTGCCAGCAATTATGTCCAAGGGGAGTCACCCCTCCACTTT.

The J gene is TRBJ1-5, the V gene TRBV6-5, with D uncertain. Trimming removed 9 bases from V and 4 bases from J, with 13 bases in between. The CDR3 covers 13 residues. Germline loops: CDR1 MNHEY, CDR2 SVGAGI. CDR3 bases: TGTGCCAGTGCCTTGGAGCGGAATCAGCCCCAGCATTTT. Protein sequence: CASALERNQPQHF.

The chain employs TRBV7-8 and TRBJ1-5; D not resolved. There are 15 residues in the CDR3. The germline V and J ends were trimmed by 2 bases and 0 bases, with 8 bases remaining between them. Germline assignment: CDR1 SGHVS and CDR2 FQNEAQ. The DNA of the CDR3 is TGTGCCAGCAGCTTAATGGACCATAGCAATCAGCCCCAGCATTTT. This gives the protein CASSLMDHSNQPQHF.

This clonotype was observed a handful of times. The chain employs TRBV6-6 and TRBJ2-5; D assignment may be TRBD1 or TRBD2 (5 bases each). Deletions cut 3 bases from V and 2 bases from J, with 16 bases between. The CDR3 is 16 residues long. CDR1 and CDR2 (germline): MNHNY, SVGAGI (reference sequence). CDR3 amino acids: CASSYQRPTEQETQYF. The CDR3 DNA reads TGTGCCAGCAGTTATCAGCGGCCGACAGAACAAGAGACCCAGTACTTC.

On this clonotype itself: Compared with germline, one end of the junction differs, possibly owing to a read error. The V gene is TRBV7-6, the J gene TRBJ2-1; TRBD2 aligns across 11 bases. Germline CDR1 is SGHVS and CDR2 is FNYEAQ. The length of the CDR3 is 14 residues. CDR3 in DNA: TGTGCCGGCAGTGCGCTAGCGGGAGGAGATGAGCAGTTCTTC. It specifies CAGSALAGGDEQFF.

The V call is TRBV29-1, the J call TRBJ1-2; D gene unclear. This CDR3 region has 12 residues. V gave up 4 bases and J gave up 7 bases, with 13 bases separating them. Per the germline V gene, CDR1 is SQVTM and CDR2 is ANQGSEA. CDR3 residues: CSVVKGYGGYTF. The CDR3 DNA follows: TGCAGCGTTGTTAAGGGCTATGGTGGCTACACCTTC.

J is TRBJ2-7 and V is TRBV12-3 or TRBV12-4; D is uncertain. Trimming took 5 bases from V and 4 from J, leaving 15 bases between them. The length of the CDR3 is 14 residues. The CDR3 sequence: CASSPLTPEYEQYF. Written as DNA, the CDR3 is TGTGCCAGCAGTCCGCTAACTCCCGAATACGAGCAGTACTTC.

V gene TRBV20-1 combines with J gene TRBJ2-1; TRBD2 matches 13 bases. CDR1 and CDR2 from the germline V gene are DFQATT and SNEGSKA (reference sequence). V was pared by 1 base and J by 3 bases, with 3 bases of the junction left unmatched. The CDR3 totals 16 residues. The chain's CDR3 is CSARGTSGSFYNEQFF. The DNA for the CDR3 is TGCAGTGCTAGAGGGACTAGCGGGAGTTTCTACAATGAGCAGTTCTTC.

The chain recombines TRBV3-1 with TRBJ1-1, with 8 nucleotides matching TRBD1. V lost 3 bases, J lost 6 bases, and 12 bases stayed unmatched. Germline loops: CDR1 LGHDT, CDR2 YNNKEL (reference sequence). The CDR3 is made up of 16 amino acids. The CDR3 DNA reads as TGTGCCAGCAGCCACCGCCGTCGGGACAGGACTTCTGAAGCTTTCTTT. It translates to CASSHRRRDRTSEAFF.

This clonotype was observed a handful of times. Possible read error: a much larger clone is one base away. The J gene is TRBJ1-1, the V gene TRBV4-1, with no clear D. Germline V gene lookup returns CDR1 MGHRA and CDR2 YSYEKL. CDR3 length: 16 residues. CDR3 residues: CASGQAVQSSNTEAFF. For the CDR3, the DNA is TGCGCCAGCGGCCAAGCGGTACAGAGTTCGAACACTGAAGCTTTCTTT.

The table lists this clonotype with many counts. The chain carries TRBV2 and TRBJ1-5, with a possible D match to TRBD1 (6 bases). V was clipped by 5 bases and J by 3 bases, with 11 bases between them. CDR3 size: 14 residues. In germline, CDR1 is SNHLY, CDR2 FYNNEI. CDR3 sequence reads: CASSHRADNQPQHF. The CDR3 DNA reads TGTGCCAGCAGTCACAGGGCAGACAATCAGCCCCAGCATTTT.

V is TRBV18 and J is TRBJ1-1; D is ambiguous. Trimming left V 2 bases short and J 1 base short, with 11 bases between. Germline CDR1 is KGHSH and CDR2 is LQKENI. The CDR3 consists of 15 residues. CDR3 region: CASSPIPTENTEAFF. DNA of the CDR3: TGTGCCAGCTCACCAATACCAACAGAGAACACTGAAGCTTTCTTT. The variable domain in full, completed from reference TRBV18 and TRBJ1-1, reads NAGVMQNPRHLVRRRGQEARLRCSPMKGHSHVYWYRQLPEEGLKFMVYLQKENIIDESGMPKERFSAEFPKEGPSILRIQQVVRGDSAAYFCASSPIPTENTEAFFGQGTRLTVV.

The chain carries TRBV7-9 and TRBJ1-4; no clear D. Trimming pared 5 bases from V and 8 bases from J, leaving 12 bases between. The germline V gene encodes CDR1 SEHNR and CDR2 FQNEAQ (reference sequence). The CDR3 is 13 amino acids. CDR3: CASSAESLEKLFF. CDR3 in DNA: TGTGCCAGCAGCGCAGAGAGTCTGGAAAAACTGTTTTTT.

This clonotype was seen only a few times. The gene calls are TRBV9 and TRBJ2-1, with 8 bases matching TRBD2. V dropped 1 base and J dropped 6; count of bases not matched to a gene: 9. Per the germline V gene, CDR1 is SGDLS and CDR2 is YYNGEE. This CDR3 comprises 16 residues. DNA for the CDR3: TGTGCCAGCAGCGTATCGATTAGCGGGATCCCCAATGAGCAGTTCTTC. Translating it yields CASSVSISGIPNEQFF.

The chain joins TRBV29-1 to TRBJ2-1; 9 bases fit TRBD1. The CDR3 runs to 17 residues. J was trimmed by 0 bases and V by 5 bases; bases with no gene match: 11. CDR1 SQVTM and CDR2 ANQGSEA come from the germline V gene. The CDR3 protein is CSVPGTGIRGSYNEQFF. In DNA, the CDR3 is TGCAGCGTTCCCGGGACAGGGATTAGAGGCTCCTACAATGAGCAGTTCTTC.

The chain combines TRBV7-2 with TRBJ1-6; D might be TRBD1 (6 bases). The length of the CDR3 is 16 residues. Trimming cost V 6 bases and J 9 bases, with 21 bases left between them. Germline loops: CDR1 SGHTA, CDR2 FQGNSA. CDR3 DNA: TGTGCCAGCAGATCCACCCCGACAGGTCCGGGTTCACCCCTCCACTTT. It specifies CASRSTPTGPGSPLHF.

A remark on this clonotype: Just one base apart from a much larger clone, this may be a read error. J is TRBJ1-5 and V is TRBV20-1; the D gene is possibly TRBD1 (5 bases). Between the trimmed V and J ends, which lost 3 bases and 0 bases, there was a span of 12 bases. Germline CDR1 and CDR2: DFQATT and SNEGSKA (reference sequence). The CDR3 is made up of 15 amino acids. The CDR3 nucleotides are TGCAGTGCTAGCCAGGGTCGCAATAGCAATCAGCCCCAGCATTTT. Translation gives CSASQGRNSNQPQHF.